In this sample, the clone carrying this TCR beta chain turned up many times. What it recognizes is unknown. The data belong to a study of T-cell reconstitution after alpha-beta-depleted transplantation in children. As it was prepared, the TCRbeta library received unique molecular identifiers. TCRdb used MiXCR to reprocess the PCR reads, holding one entry per CDR3 protein. The table includes 600,000 to 800,000 distinct CDR3 sequences, approximately 14% detected once. Study-level results: Surviving recipient T cells and thymic progenitors produced the high day-60 TCRbeta diversity seen in some patients. Reported findings indicate that, about two months after transplant, alpha-beta T cells came from several hundred expanded clones, which were derived from non-depleted graft cells. The main origin of T-cell counts and diversity one year after transplant was newly produced T cells.

The sequence came from a girl aged 2 to 9 with congenital amegakaryocytic thrombocytopenia, due to receive a stem cell transplant. Here the sequenced sample was PBMCs, taken before TCRalphabeta/CD19-depleted stem cell transplant.

Here the CDR3 reads CASSQVTTSAYNEQFF. The CDR3 bases are TGTGCCAGCAGCCAAGTGACGACTAGCGCATATAATGAGCAGTTCTTC. The rearrangement uses TRBV14 and TRBJ2-1, with TRBD2 matching over 8 bases. Per the germline V gene, CDR1 is SGHDN and CDR2 is FVKESK. The CDR3 length is 16 residues. J lost 7 bases, V lost 1 base, and 9 bases had no gene match.